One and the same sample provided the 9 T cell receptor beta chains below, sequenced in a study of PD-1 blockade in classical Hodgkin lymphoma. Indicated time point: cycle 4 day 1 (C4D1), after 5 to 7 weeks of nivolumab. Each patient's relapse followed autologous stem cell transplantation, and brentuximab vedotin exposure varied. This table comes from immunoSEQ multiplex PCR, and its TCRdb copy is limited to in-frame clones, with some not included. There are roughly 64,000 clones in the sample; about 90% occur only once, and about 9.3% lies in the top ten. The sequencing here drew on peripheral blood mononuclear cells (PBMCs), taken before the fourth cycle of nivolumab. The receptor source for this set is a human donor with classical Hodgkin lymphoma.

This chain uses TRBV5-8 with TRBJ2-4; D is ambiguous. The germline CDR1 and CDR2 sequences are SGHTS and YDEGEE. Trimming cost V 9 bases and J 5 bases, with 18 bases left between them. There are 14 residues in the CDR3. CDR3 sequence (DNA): TGTGCCATCCTTAAAGTAGGCCTTCAAAACATTCAGTACTTC. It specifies CAILKVGLQNIQYF.

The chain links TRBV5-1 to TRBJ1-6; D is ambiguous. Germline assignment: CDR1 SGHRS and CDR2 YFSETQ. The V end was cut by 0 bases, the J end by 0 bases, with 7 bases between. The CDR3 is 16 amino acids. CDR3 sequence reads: CASSLARSSYNSPLHF. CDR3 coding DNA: TGCGCCAGCAGCTTGGCCCGGAGCTCCTATAATTCACCCCTCCACTTT. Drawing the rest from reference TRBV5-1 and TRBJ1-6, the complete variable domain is KAGVTQTPRYLIKTRGQQVTLSCSPISGHRSVSWYQQTPGQGLQFLFEYFSETQRNKGNFPGRFSGRQFSNSRSEMNVSTLELGDSALYLCASSLARSSYNSPLHFGNGTRLTVT.

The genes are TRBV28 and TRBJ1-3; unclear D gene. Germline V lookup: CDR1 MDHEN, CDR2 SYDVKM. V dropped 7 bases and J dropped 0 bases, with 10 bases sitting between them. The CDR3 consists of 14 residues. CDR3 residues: CASTLDLSGNTIYF. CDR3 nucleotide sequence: TGTGCCAGCACCTTGGACCTCTCTGGAAACACCATATATTTT.

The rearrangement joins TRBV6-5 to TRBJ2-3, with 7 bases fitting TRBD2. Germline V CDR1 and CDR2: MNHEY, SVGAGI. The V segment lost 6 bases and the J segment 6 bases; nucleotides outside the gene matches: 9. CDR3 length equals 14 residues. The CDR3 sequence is CASSPTGGRDTQYF. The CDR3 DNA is TGTGCCAGCAGCCCAACGGGAGGCCGGGATACGCAGTATTTT.

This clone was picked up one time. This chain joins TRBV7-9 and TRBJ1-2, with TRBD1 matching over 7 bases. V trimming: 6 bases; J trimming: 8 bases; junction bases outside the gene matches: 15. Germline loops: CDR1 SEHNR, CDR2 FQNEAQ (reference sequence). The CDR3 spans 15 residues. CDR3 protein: CASSDRAGGFRGYTF. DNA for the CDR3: TGTGCCAGCAGTGACAGGGCGGGAGGATTTCGGGGCTACACCTTC.

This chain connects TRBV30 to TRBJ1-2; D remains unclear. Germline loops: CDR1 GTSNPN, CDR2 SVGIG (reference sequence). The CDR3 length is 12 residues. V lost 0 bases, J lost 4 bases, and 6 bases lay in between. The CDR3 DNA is TGTGCCTGGAGTGTACTGTCCTATGGCTACACCTTC. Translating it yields CAWSVLSYGYTF. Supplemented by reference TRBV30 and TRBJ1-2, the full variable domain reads SQTIHQWPATLVQPVGSPLSLECTVEGTSNPNLYWYRQAAGRGLQLLFYSVGIGQISSEVPQNLSASRPQDRQFILSSKKLLLSDSGFYLCAWSVLSYGYTFGSGTRLTVV.

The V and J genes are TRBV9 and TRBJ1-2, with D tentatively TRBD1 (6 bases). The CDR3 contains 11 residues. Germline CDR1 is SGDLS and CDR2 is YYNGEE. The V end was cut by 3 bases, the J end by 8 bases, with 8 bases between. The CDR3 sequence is CASSGTEGYTF. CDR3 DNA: TGTGCCAGCAGCGGGACAGAGGGCTACACCTTC. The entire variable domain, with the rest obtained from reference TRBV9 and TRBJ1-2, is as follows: DSGVTQTPKHLITATGQRVTLRCSPRSGDLSVYWYQQSLDQGLQFLIQYYNGEERAKGNILERFSAQQFPDLHSELNLSSLELGDSALYFCASSGTEGYTFGSGTRLTVV.

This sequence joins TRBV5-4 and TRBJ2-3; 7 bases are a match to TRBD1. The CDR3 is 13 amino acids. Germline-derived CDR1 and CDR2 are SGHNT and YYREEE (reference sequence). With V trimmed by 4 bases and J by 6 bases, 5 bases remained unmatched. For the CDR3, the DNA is TGTGCCAGCAGCCGGGGACAGTCCGATACGCAGTATTTT. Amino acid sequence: CASSRGQSDTQYF.

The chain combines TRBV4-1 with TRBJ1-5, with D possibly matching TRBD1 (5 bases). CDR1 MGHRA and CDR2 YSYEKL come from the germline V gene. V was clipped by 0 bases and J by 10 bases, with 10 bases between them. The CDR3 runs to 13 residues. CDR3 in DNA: TGCGCCAGCAGCCAAGAAGTGAGGGGACCCCAGCATTTT. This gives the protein CASSQEVRGPQHF.